The entry below describes one T cell receptor (beta chain). Its binding antigen is unknown. Base qualities are not at hand, and no much larger clone is one base apart. The sample belongs to a study of beta chain features in type 1 diabetes (dated by TCRdb to the late 2010s). Study-wide context: Mean age, gender distribution, total cell number and subset yield did not differ between patients and healthy donors. The study compared the TCRB repertoires of sorted circulating CD4+ T cell subsets in recently diagnosed type 1 diabetes patients with those in matched healthy donors. Whereas all 30 or so donors provided naive and central memory subsets, regulatory and stem cell-like memory subsets were isolated from just 8 patients and about eight healthy donors. A total of roughly 100 million sorted cells were examined across all samples, and the number of cells per subset was strongly correlated with RNA yield.

The CDR1 and CDR2 encoded by the germline V gene are SGDLS and YYNGEE. At the junction V is shortened by 4 bases and J by 7 bases; bases outside the gene matches: 7. Reading from cysteine to phenylalanine, the CDR3 counts 15 amino acids. The entry retains the CDR3 DNA only, 45 bases that are in frame from base 1. The High Capacity cDNA Reverse Transcription Kit was used to reverse transcribe all of the isolated RNA, meaning that expressed TCRB transcripts were what got sequenced. Naive, central memory and regulatory T cell samples underwent deep immunoSEQ sequencing, averaging about 3.57 million total reads per sample. Sorted cells were lysed in RLT buffer and RNA was extracted with DNase-treated RNeasy Micro or Mini kits, depending on cell number. To prevent cross-contamination, each cell subset was processed individually, whereas patient and healthy donor samples were processed jointly. TCRB sequences were amplified from cDNA with the immunoSEQ multiplex PCR, producing 87-bp fragments spanning the CDR3 region. Sequencing of the amplicons was done on the Illumina HiSeq platform. Per the original workflow: PCR bias was corrected computationally using synthetic template baselines, and reads within Hamming distance 2 were collapsed, with unmergeable singletons discarded. By aligning reads against IMGT, V, D and J genes, CDR3 length, and insertions or deletions at six rearrangement sites were assigned. Within each subset, clonotype counts were normalized to sorted cell number, after which true diversity and Gini coefficients were computed with the tcR R package. The overlap coefficient, calculated on TCRB nucleotide sequences, was used to measure repertoire sharing. Out-of-frame TCRB sequences from naive cells were analyzed as a proxy for the pre-selection repertoire. The table comes from immuneACCESS by way of TCRdb, which keeps in-frame sequences with V and J called. Part of the clones is missing from these tables; in studies checked, under half for an unresolved V gene and the rest for unknown reasons. V and J calls and clone size are those listed in that table; D and trimming were worked out from the DNA. A total of 300,000 to 350,000 clones appear in this sample, roughly 13% of them only once. The top ten clonotypes cover roughly 0.015% of the sample.

Study-level results and caveats: Naive, central memory and regulatory TCRB repertoires appeared to be more alike among patients than among healthy donors. Only small numbers of individuals were included in the HLA sub-analyses, which left unresolved whether HLA type had any influence on TCRB rearrangement. Because cDNA rather than genomic DNA was sequenced, highly expressing activated cells could have been over-represented, although no difference in activation and CD3 levels was found between groups. A moderate but significant shortening of TCRB CDR3 length was observed in type 1 diabetes patients in all four CD4+ subsets. At VDJ recombination sites, type 1 diabetes patients had fewer insertions and more deleted nucleotides, which implies abnormalities in thymic rearrangement. Shorter templates might have been favored by PCR, but patient and control samples were amplified and corrected together, so both groups would have been affected equally by any skew.

Each donor gave one peripheral blood draw, about 110 mL on average, collected into heparinised tubes. A BD FACSAria II and a panel including CD45RO, CCR7, CD25, CD127, CD95 and CD27 were used to sort naive, central memory, regulatory and stem cell-like memory CD4+ T cells. All sorted populations exceeded 98% purity. PBMCs were separated immediately by Lymphoprep density gradient centrifugation and were stained directly, without being cultured. Samples were stained and sorted in pairs, with one healthy donor and one patient per experiment, so that batch effects were minimized. This receptor was identified in a woman between 18 and 29 years old with type 1 diabetes. Sample: naive CD4+ T cells from blood. In the paper's terms, the cell subset or site label means: true naive CD4+ T cells. The chain couples TRBV9 to TRBJ2-1; TRBD2 lines up with 11 middle nucleotides. In nucleotides, the sequence is TGTGCCAGCAGCTCGGGGGGACTAGCGGTTAATGAGCAGTTCTTC. Translated, it reads CASSSGGLAVNEQFF.